Listed below are T cell receptor beta chains from one sample, sequenced in a study of shared T cell receptors in the human thymus. Sequencing used immunoSEQ multiplex PCR; TCRdb keeps in-frame clones, though not all of them. The sample lists about 660,000 clones; approximately 88% were seen once. This sample also appeared in a second study, on human thymus T cells.

The sample consisted of thymocytes. These TCRs come from a boy in the first two years of life with a congenital heart defect. Both conserved end residues are trimmed from each CDR3.

v_call	j_call	cdr3_aa
TRBV27	TRBJ1-4	ASSLFGQGQEKLF
TRBV11-3	TRBJ2-7	ASSLDAGWEQY
TRBV4-1	TRBJ2-1	ASSRTSGNNEQF
TRBV13	TRBJ2-7	ASSVDKGVGPHEQY
TRBV27	TRBJ2-2	ASSLILAGAGGELF
TRBV23-1	TRBJ1-1	ALEQTGMNTEAF
TRBV28	TRBJ1-1	ASSLRQRGTILGEAF
TRBV18	TRBJ1-1	ASSGTGLDTEAF
TRBV27	TRBJ2-7	ASSLLAGGPYEQY
TRBV7-9	TRBJ2-7	ASSSMVSGSSHEQY
TRBV27	TRBJ2-1	ASRAREGSNEQF
TRBV15	TRBJ2-2	ATSRALPRDRDGELF
TRBV6-4	TRBJ2-3	ASAPGGGGNTDTQY